The source of this T cell receptor beta chain is a study of T cell responses to AZD1222 COVID-19 vaccine. General observations from the study: The donor cohort was predominantly white British with a female majority, and clonal diversity may have been underestimated. The breadth and depth of Spike-specific TCRs increased once two AZD1222 doses had been given.

Per the germline V gene, CDR1 is SGHRS and CDR2 is YFSETQ. Deletions cut 0 bases from V and 7 bases from J, with 2 bases between. This CDR3 contains 12 residues. Method: immunoSEQ multiplex PCR; TCRdb's copy keeps in-frame clones and lacks some. The sample gives 250,000 or so clones, 85% to 95% of which show up once; 0.55% is in the top ten. Of note for this clone: Its target is not known. Other DNA sequences in the sample encode the same CDR3.

The rearrangement links TRBV5-1 to TRBJ1-6, with no clear D. Sample: peripheral blood, taken on day 0 of AZD1222 vaccination. This TCR came from an adult in good health. The CDR3 sequence: CASSLGNSPLHF. DNA for the CDR3: TGCGCCAGCAGCTTGGGGAATTCACCCCTCCACTTT.